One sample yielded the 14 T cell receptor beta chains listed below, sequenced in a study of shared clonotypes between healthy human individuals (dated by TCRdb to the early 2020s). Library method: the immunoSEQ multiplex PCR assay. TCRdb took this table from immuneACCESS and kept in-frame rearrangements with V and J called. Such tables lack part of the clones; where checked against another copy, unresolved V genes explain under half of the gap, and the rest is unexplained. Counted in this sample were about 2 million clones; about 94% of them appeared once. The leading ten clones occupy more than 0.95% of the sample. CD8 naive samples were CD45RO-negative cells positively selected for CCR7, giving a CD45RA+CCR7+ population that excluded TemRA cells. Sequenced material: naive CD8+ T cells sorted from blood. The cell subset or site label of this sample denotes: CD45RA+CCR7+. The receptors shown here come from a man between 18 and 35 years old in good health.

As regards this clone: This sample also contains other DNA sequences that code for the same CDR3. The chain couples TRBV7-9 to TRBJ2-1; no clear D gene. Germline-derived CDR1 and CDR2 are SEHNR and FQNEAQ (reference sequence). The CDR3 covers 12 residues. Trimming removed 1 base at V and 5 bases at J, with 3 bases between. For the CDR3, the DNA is TGTGCCAGCAGCTTAGAGAACAATGAGCAGTTCTTC. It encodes CASSLENNEQFF.

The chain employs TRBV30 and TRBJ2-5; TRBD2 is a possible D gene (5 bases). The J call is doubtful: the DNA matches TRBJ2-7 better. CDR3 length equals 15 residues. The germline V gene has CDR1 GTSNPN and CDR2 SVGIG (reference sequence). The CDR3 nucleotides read TGTGCCTGGAGTCCATCGGGGTATCCCTCCTACGAGCAGTACTTC. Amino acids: CAWSPSGYPSYEQYF.

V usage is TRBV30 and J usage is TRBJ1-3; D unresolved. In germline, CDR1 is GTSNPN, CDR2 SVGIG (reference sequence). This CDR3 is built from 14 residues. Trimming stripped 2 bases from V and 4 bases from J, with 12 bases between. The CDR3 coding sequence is TGTGCCTGGAGTAGCAGACCCACGGGAAACACCATATATTTT. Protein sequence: CAWSSRPTGNTIYF.

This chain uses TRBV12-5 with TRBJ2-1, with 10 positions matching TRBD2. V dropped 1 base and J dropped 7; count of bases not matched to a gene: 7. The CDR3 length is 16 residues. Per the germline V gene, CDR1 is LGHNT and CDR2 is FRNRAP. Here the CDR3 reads CASGLAASGRGNEQFF. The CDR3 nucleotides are TGTGCTAGTGGTTTGGCGGCTAGCGGGAGAGGGAATGAGCAGTTCTTC.

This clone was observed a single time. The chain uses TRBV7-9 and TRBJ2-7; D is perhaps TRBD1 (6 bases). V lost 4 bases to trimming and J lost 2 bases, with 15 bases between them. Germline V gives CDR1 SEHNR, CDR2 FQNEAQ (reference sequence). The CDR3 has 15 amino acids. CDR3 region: CASSSAQGYPYEQYF. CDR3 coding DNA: TGTGCCAGCAGCTCCGCCCAGGGGTACCCCTACGAGCAGTACTTC.

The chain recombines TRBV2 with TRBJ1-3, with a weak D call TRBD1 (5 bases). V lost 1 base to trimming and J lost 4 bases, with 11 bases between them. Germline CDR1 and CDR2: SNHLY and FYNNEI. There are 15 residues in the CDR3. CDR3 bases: TGTGCCAGCAGTGAAGGTTCAGGGCTCGGAAACACCATATATTTT. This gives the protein CASSEGSGLGNTIYF.

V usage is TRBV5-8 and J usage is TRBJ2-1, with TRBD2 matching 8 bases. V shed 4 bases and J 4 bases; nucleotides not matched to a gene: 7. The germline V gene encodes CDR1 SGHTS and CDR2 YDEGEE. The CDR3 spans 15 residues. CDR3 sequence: CASSARTSLYNEQFF. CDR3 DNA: TGTGCCAGCAGCGCCCGGACTAGCCTATACAATGAGCAGTTCTTC.

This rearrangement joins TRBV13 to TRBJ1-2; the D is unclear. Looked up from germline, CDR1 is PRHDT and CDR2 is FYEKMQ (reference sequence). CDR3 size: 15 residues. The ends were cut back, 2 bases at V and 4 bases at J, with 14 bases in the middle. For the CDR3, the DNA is TGTGCCAGCAGCTTACAAACCTGGGAGCTCTATGGCTACACCTTC. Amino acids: CASSLQTWELYGYTF.

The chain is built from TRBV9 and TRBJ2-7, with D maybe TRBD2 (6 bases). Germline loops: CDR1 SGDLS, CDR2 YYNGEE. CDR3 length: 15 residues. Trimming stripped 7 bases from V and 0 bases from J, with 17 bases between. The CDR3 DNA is TGTGCCAGCTCGCTCGCTAGCGCCAGCTCCTACGAGCAGTACTTC. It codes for CASSLASASSYEQYF. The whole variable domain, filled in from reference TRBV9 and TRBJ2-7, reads DSGVTQTPKHLITATGQRVTLRCSPRSGDLSVYWYQQSLDQGLQFLIQYYNGEERAKGNILERFSAQQFPDLHSELNLSSLELGDSALYFCASSLASASSYEQYFGPGTRLTVT.

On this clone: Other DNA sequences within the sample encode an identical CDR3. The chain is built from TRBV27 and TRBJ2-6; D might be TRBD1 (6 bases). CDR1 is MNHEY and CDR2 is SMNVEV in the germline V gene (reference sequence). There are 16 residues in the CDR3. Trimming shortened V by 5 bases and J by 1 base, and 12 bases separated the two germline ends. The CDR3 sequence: CASSQGPGSGANVLTF. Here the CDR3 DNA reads TGTGCCAGCAGTCAGGGGCCTGGATCTGGGGCCAACGTCCTGACTTTC.

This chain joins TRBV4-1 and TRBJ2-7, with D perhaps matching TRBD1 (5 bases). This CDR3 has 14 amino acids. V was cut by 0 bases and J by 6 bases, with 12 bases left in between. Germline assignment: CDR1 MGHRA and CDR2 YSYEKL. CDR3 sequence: CASSQEAGMSEQYF. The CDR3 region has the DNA TGCGCCAGCAGCCAAGAGGCAGGGATGAGCGAGCAGTACTTC.

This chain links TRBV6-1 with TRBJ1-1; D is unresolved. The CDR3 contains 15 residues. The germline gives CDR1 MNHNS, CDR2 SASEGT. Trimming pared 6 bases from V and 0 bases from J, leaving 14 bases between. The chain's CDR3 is CASSPWAALNTEAFF. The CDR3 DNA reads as TGTGCCAGCAGCCCCTGGGCTGCGTTGAACACTGAAGCTTTCTTT.

CDR3 loop: CASSEGLPPPYEQYF. The CDR3 region has the DNA TGTGCCAGCAGTGAAGGGCTGCCCCCCCCCTACGAGCAGTACTTC. The chain recombines TRBV6-1 with TRBJ2-7; D is uncertain. This CDR3 has 15 amino acids. Germline V gene sequence: CDR1 MNHNS, CDR2 SASEGT. V dropped 1 base and J dropped 2 bases, with 12 bases sitting between them.

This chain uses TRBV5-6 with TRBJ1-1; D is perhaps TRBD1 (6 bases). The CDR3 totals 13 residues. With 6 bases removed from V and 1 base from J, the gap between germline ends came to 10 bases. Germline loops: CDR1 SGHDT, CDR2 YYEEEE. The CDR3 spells CASTRGGNTEAFF. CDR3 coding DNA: TGTGCCAGCACCCGAGGGGGGAACACTGAAGCTTTCTTT.